This TCR beta chain stems from a study of T cells after yellow fever vaccination. Study-level background: Those fractions that held only low numbers of cells were prepared using the SMART-Seq v4 Ultra Low Input RNA kit.

TCRdb redid the calling of the 5' RACE reads with MiXCR, one entry per CDR3 protein. The sample includes hundreds of thousands of distinct CDR3 sequences, roughly 12% of them seen just once. This clonotype was observed a handful of times. What it binds is unknown. Study results and caveats: A small share of clonotypes appeared in both CD4 and CD8 compartments. Subsequent to the booster, the majority of primary-vaccination clones reappeared (under 98% CD4, approximately 85% CD8).

Per germline, CDR1 KGHDR and CDR2 SFDVKD. J gave up 4 bases and V 10 bases, and 9 bases lay outside the gene matches. This CDR3 has 15 amino acids. This sequence was found in a man aged 25-45 years who received the YFV17D yellow fever vaccine. Sequencing was performed on PBMCs, taken on the day of the yellow fever booster vaccination. The rearrangement joins TRBV24-1 to TRBJ2-2; TRBD1 agrees at 9 bases. This CDR3 reads CATTARDRVTGELFF. CDR3 coding DNA: TGTGCCACTACCGCCCGGGACAGGGTCACCGGGGAGCTGTTTTTT.